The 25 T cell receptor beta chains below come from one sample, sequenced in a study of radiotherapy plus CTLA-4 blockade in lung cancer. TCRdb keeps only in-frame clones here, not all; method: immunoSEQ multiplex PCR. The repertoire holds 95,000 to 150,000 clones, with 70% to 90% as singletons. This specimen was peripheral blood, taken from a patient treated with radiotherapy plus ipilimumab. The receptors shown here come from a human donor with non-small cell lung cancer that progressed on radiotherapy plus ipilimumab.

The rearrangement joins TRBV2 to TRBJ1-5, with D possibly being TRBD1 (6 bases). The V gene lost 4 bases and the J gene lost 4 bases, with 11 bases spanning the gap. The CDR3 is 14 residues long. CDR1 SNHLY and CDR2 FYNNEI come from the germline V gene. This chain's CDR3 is CASSGEQGNQPQHF. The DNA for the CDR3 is TGTGCCAGCAGTGGAGAACAGGGAAATCAGCCCCAGCATTTT. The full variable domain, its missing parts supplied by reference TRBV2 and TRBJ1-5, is EPEVTQTPSHQVTQMGQEVILRCVPISNHLYFYWYRQILGQKVEFLVSFYNNEISEKSEIFDDQFSVERPDGSNFTLKIRSTKLEDSAMYFCASSGEQGNQPQHFGDGTRLSIL.

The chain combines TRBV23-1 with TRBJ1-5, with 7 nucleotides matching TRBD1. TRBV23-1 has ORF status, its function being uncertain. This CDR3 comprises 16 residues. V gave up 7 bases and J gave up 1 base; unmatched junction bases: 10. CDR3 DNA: TGCGCCAGCATTTACAGGGGCATGTTGAGCAATCAGCCCCAGCATTTT. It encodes CASIYRGMLSNQPQHF.

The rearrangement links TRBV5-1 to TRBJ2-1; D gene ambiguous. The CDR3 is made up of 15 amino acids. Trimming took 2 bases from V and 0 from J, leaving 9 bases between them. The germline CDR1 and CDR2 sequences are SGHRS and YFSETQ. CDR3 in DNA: TGCGCCAGCAGCTTAACGGCAAGCTCCTACAATGAGCAGTTCTTC. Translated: CASSLTASSYNEQFF.

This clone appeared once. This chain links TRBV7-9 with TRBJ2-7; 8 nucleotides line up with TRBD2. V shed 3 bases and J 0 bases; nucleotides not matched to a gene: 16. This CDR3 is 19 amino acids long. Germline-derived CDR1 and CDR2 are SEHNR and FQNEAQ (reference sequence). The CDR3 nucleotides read TGTGCCAGCAGCTTGGCCGGCTTAGGCAGCGGGAGTACCTCCTACGAGCAGTACTTC. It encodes CASSLAGLGSGSTSYEQYF.

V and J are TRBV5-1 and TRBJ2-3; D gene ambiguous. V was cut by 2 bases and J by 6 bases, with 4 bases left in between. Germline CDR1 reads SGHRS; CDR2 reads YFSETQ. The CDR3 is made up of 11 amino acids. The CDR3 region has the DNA TGCGCCAGCAGCTTTATGGATACGCAGTATTTT. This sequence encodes CASSFMDTQYF. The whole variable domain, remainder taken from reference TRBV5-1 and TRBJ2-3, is KAGVTQTPRYLIKTRGQQVTLSCSPISGHRSVSWYQQTPGQGLQFLFEYFSETQRNKGNFPGRFSGRQFSNSRSEMNVSTLELGDSALYLCASSFMDTQYFGPGTRLTVL.

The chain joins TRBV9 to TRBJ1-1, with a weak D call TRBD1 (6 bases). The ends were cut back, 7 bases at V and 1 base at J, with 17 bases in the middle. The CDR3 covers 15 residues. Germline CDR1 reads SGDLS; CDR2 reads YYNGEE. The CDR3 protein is CASARKGGGNTEAFF. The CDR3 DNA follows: TGTGCCAGCGCTAGGAAGGGGGGCGGGAACACTGAAGCTTTCTTT.

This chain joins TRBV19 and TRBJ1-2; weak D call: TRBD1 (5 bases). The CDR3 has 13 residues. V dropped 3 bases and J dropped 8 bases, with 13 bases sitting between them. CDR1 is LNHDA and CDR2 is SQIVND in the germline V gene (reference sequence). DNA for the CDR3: TGTGCCAGTAGTATTACCGGGGCGCGGGGCTACACCTTC. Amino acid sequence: CASSITGARGYTF.

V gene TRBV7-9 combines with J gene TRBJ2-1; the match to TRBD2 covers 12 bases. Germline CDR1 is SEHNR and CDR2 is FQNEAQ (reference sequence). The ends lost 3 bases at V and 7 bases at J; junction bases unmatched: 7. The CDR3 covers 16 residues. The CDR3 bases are TGTGCCAGCAGCTTTACTAGCGGGAGGACTTGGAATGAGCAGTTCTTC. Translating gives CASSFTSGRTWNEQFF.

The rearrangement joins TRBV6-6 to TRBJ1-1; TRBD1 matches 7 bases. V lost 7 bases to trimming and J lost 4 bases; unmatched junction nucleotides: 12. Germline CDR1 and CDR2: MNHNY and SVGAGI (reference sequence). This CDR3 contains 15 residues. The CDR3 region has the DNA TGTGCCAGCACGGAGGGGGCAGGGTCGTTCACTGAAGCTTTCTTT. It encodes CASTEGAGSFTEAFF.

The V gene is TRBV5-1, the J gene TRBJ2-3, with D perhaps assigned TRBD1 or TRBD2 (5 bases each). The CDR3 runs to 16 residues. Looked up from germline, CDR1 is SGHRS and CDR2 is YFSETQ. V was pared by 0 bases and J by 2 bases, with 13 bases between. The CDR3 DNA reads TGCGCCAGCAGCTTGGCCTTGTTCGGGGCCACAGATACGCAGTATTTT. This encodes CASSLALFGATDTQYF.

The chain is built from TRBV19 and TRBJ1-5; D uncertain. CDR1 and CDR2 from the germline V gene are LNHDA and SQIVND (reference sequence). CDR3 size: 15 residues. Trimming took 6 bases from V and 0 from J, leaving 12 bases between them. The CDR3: CASRRRDASNQPQHF. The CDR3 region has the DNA TGTGCCAGTAGAAGGAGGGATGCTAGCAATCAGCCCCAGCATTTT. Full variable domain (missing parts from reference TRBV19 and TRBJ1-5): DGGITQSPKYLFRKEGQNVTLSCEQNLNHDAMYWYRQDPGQGLRLIYYSQIVNDFQKGDIAEGYSVSREKKESFPLTVTSAQKNPTAFYLCASRRRDASNQPQHFGDGTRLSIL.

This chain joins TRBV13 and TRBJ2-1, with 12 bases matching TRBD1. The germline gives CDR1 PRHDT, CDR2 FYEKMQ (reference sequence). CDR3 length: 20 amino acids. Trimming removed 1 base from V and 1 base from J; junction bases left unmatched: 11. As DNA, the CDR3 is TGTGCCAGCAGCTTAGTAACCGGCCGGGACAGGGGGCTGTCCTACAATGAGCAGTTCTTC. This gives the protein CASSLVTGRDRGLSYNEQFF.

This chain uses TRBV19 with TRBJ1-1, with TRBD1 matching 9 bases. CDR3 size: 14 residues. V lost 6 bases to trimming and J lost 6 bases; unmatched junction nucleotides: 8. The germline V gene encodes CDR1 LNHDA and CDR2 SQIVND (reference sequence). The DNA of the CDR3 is TGTGCCAGTAGGGGCACAGGGGGCCAGGCTGAAGCTTTCTTT. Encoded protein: CASRGTGGQAEAFF.

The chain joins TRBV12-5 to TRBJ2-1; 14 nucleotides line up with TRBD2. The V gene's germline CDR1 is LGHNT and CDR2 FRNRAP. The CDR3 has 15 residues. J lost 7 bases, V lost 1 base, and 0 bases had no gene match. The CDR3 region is CASGLGLAGGNEQFF. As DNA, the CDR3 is TGTGCTAGTGGTTTGGGACTAGCGGGAGGGAATGAGCAGTTCTTC. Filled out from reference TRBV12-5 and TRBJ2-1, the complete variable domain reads DARVTQTPRHKVTEMGQEVTMRCQPILGHNTVFWYRQTMMQGLELLAYFRNRAPLDDSGMPKDRFSAEMPDATLATLKIQPSEPRDSAVYFCASGLGLAGGNEQFFGPGTRLTVL.

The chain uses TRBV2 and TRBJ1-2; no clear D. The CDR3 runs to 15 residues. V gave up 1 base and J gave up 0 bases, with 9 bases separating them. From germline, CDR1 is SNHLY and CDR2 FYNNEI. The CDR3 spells CASSEDQTANYGYTF. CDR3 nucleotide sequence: TGTGCCAGCAGTGAAGACCAAACAGCTAACTATGGCTACACCTTC.

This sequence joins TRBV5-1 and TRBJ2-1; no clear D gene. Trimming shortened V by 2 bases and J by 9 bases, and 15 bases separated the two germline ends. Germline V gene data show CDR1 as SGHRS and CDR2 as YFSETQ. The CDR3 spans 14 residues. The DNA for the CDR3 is TGCGCCAGCAGCTTCGGAGACCCCCGAGGTGAGCAGTTCTTC. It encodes CASSFGDPRGEQFF.

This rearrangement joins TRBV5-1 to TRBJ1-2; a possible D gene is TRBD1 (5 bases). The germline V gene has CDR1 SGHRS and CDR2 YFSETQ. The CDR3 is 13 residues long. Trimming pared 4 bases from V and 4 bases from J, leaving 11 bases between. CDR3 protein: CASSPPGSYGYTF. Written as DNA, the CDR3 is TGCGCCAGCAGCCCCCCAGGGTCCTATGGCTACACCTTC. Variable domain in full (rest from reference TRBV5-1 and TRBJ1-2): KAGVTQTPRYLIKTRGQQVTLSCSPISGHRSVSWYQQTPGQGLQFLFEYFSETQRNKGNFPGRFSGRQFSNSRSEMNVSTLELGDSALYLCASSPPGSYGYTFGSGTRLTVV.

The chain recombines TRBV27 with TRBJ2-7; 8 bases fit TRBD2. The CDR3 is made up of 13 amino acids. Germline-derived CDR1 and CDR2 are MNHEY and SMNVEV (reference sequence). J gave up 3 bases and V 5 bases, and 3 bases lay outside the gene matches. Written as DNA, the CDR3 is TGTGCCAGCAGTAAAGCGGGGGTCTACGAGCAGTACTTC. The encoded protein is CASSKAGVYEQYF.

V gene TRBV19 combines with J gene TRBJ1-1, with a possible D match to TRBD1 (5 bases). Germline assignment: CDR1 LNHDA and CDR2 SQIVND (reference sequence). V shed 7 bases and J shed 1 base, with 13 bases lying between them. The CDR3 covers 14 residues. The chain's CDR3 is CASTPGLPNTEAFF. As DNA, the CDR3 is TGTGCCAGTACCCCGGGACTCCCGAACACTGAAGCTTTCTTT.

Here the CDR3 DNA reads TGCAGCGTTCAGAGGGGGGGCTACGAGCAGTACTTC. Its protein product is CSVQRGGYEQYF. The chain recombines TRBV29-1 with TRBJ2-7, with D perhaps TRBD2 (7 bases). The CDR3 has 12 amino acids. Trimming took 5 bases from V and 3 from J, leaving 11 bases between them. The V gene's germline CDR1 is SQVTM and CDR2 ANQGSEA.

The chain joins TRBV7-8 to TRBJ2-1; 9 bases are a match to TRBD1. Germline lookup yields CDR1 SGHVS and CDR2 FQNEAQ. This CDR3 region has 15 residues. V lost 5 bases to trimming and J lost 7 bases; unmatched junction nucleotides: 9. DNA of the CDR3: TGTGCCAGCAGCCCACAGGGGGCGCGAGTAAATGAGCAGTTCTTC. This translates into CASSPQGARVNEQFF.

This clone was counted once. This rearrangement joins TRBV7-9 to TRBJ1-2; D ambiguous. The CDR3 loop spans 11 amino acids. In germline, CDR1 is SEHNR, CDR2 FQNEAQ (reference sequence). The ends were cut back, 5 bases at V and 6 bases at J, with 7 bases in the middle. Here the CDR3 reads CASSSLDGYTF. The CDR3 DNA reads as TGTGCCAGCAGCAGTCTGGATGGCTACACCTTC.

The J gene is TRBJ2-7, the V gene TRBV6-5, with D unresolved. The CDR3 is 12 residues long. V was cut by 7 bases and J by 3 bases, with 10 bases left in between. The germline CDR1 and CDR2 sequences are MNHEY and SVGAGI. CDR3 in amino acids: CASIDTYYEQYF. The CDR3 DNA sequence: TGTGCCAGCATTGACACTTACTACGAGCAGTACTTC.

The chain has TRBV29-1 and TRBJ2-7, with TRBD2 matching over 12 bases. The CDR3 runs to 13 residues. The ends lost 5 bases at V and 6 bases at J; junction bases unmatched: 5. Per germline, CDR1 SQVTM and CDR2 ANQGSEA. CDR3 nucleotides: TGCAGCGTTCGACTAGCGGGAGTAGGCGAGCAGTACTTC. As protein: CSVRLAGVGEQYF.

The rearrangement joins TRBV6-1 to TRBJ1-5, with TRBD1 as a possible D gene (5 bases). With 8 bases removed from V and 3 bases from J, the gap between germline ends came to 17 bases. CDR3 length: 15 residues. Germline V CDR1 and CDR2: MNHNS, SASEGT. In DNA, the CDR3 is TGTGCCAGCGGGGGTCGGGGGAATACCAATCAGCCCCAGCATTTT. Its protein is CASGGRGNTNQPQHF.